These 15 T cell receptor beta chains share one sample of origin, sequenced in a study of response to subunit inactivated influenza vaccine. From the RT-PCR reads, TCRdb called clonotypes with MiXCR, one entry per CDR3 protein. The data contain more than 200,000 distinct CDR3 sequences, 9.5% to 15% of them seen just once; the ten biggest clones take up 7.8%. Here the sequenced sample was non-naive T cells sorted from PBMCs, taken 14 days before vaccination. The source of these receptors is a man aged 50-59 years who received an inactivated influenza vaccine.

This clonotype occurred a few times. The rearrangement uses TRBV20-1 and TRBJ1-5, with D uncertain. The CDR3 covers 14 residues. Deletions cut 1 base from V and 5 bases from J, with 12 bases between. Germline-derived CDR1 and CDR2 are DFQATT and SNEGSKA (reference sequence). The CDR3 loop reads CSARAGQADQPQHF. The CDR3 coding sequence is TGCAGTGCTAGAGCTGGTCAGGCGGATCAGCCCCAGCATTTT.

This chain connects TRBV29-1 to TRBJ1-1; TRBD1 aligns across 9 bases. Per the germline V gene, CDR1 is SQVTM and CDR2 is ANQGSEA. The CDR3 is 13 amino acids. V trimming: 7 bases; J trimming: 4 bases; junction bases outside the gene matches: 7. Written as DNA, the CDR3 is TGCAGCGCCGCGGACAGGGGTCTCACTGAAGCTTTCTTT. Translating gives CSAADRGLTEAFF.

In the case of this clonotype: At one end the junction does not follow the germline gene, possibly because of a read error. The CDR3 region is CAGSALQGRGNQPQHF. CDR3 DNA: TGTGCCGGCAGTGCGTTACAGGGAAGGGGCAATCAGCCCCAGCATTTT. The V gene is TRBV27, the J gene TRBJ1-5; perhaps TRBD1 as D (6 bases). Per germline, CDR1 MNHEY and CDR2 SMNVEV (reference sequence). The CDR3 extends over 16 amino acids.

This clonotype came up many times. The V call is TRBV6-1, the J call TRBJ2-7, with D unclear. This CDR3 region has 16 residues. CDR1 MNHNS and CDR2 SASEGT come from the germline V gene. The V gene lost 2 bases and the J gene lost 5 bases, with 19 bases spanning the gap. The CDR3 loop reads CASSEQIRPPVDEQYF. The CDR3 DNA is TGTGCCAGCAGTGAACAGATCCGCCCGCCCGTAGACGAGCAGTACTTC.

This clonotype was detected a few times. This chain uses TRBV3-1 with TRBJ1-5; no definite D call. The CDR3 spans 14 residues. Trimming took 4 bases from V and 3 from J, leaving 10 bases between them. Germline lookup yields CDR1 LGHDT and CDR2 YNNKEL (reference sequence). The CDR3 protein is CASSLRDINQPQHF. The CDR3, as DNA: TGTGCCAGCAGCCTGCGGGATATCAATCAGCCCCAGCATTTT.

This clonotype was seen a handful of times. The chain combines TRBV10-3 with TRBJ2-7, with TRBD2 as a possible D gene (6 bases). V lost 6 bases and J 1 base, leaving 13 bases between the germline ends. Germline CDR1 reads ENHRY; CDR2 reads SYGVKD. This CDR3 has 14 residues. This CDR3 reads CAISPGETSYEQYF. The CDR3 region has the DNA TGTGCCATCAGCCCGGGGGAGACATCCTACGAGCAGTACTTC.

This clonotype was detected a few times. This chain links TRBV6-1 with TRBJ1-3; 7 bases line up with TRBD1. V lost 3 bases to trimming and J lost 4 bases; unmatched junction nucleotides: 6. This CDR3 has 15 residues. CDR1 is MNHNS, CDR2 SASEGT, per germline. Here the CDR3 DNA reads TGTGCCAGCAGTGAGAGACAGGGTGCCGGAAACACCATATATTTT. Residues: CASSERQGAGNTIYF.

Many counts were recorded for this clonotype. The rearrangement links TRBV28 to TRBJ2-7, with D possibly being TRBD1 or TRBD2 (8 bases each). Germline V gives CDR1 MDHEN, CDR2 SYDVKM. The germline V and J ends were trimmed by 6 bases and 6 bases, with 21 bases remaining between them. The CDR3 consists of 15 residues. For the CDR3, the DNA is TGTGCCAGCAGCATCGGGGGGGGGACAGGTCCCGAGCAGTACTTC. Translation: CASSIGGGTGPEQYF.

The V gene is TRBV2, the J gene TRBJ2-5, with 10 bases lining up with TRBD2. The CDR3 sequence is 16 residues long. In germline, CDR1 is SNHLY, CDR2 FYNNEI. After removal of 6 bases from V and 5 bases from J, the junction contained 12 bases not matched to a gene. The DNA for the CDR3 is TGTGCCAGCAGCAGAACCGGGACTAGCGATATTGAGACCCAGTACTTC. This encodes CASSRTGTSDIETQYF.

This clonotype was detected many times. The chain combines TRBV10-3 with TRBJ2-3; weak D call: TRBD2 (6 bases). There are 13 residues in the CDR3. The V gene's germline CDR1 is ENHRY and CDR2 SYGVKD. The ends were cut back, 8 bases at V and 4 bases at J, with 13 bases in the middle. Written as DNA, the CDR3 is TGTGCCATCCGCGGGGAGGTGGCAGATACGCAGTATTTT. It is translated as CAIRGEVADTQYF.

The chain is built from TRBV12-3 or TRBV12-4 and TRBJ2-7; no definite D call. The CDR3 loop spans 11 amino acids. Trimming removed 2 bases at V and 6 bases at J, with 5 bases between. Written as DNA, the CDR3 is TGTGCCAGCAGTTTAAAACTCGAGCAGTACTTC. Translating gives CASSLKLEQYF.

This clonotype appeared a few times. V usage is TRBV25-1 and J usage is TRBJ2-2; D possibly corresponds to TRBD2 (7 bases). Germline CDR1 MGHDK, CDR2 SYGVNS. The CDR3 spans 14 residues. With 6 bases removed from V and 6 bases from J, the gap between germline ends came to 14 bases. The CDR3 region is CASRETGGAGELFF. Here the CDR3 DNA reads TGTGCCAGCAGAGAAACGGGGGGCGCCGGGGAGCTGTTTTTT.

The chain combines TRBV12-3 or TRBV12-4 with TRBJ1-1; 7 positions agree with TRBD1. This CDR3 has 14 amino acids. J gave up 5 bases and V 4 bases, and 7 bases lay outside the gene matches. Here the CDR3 reads CASSSQTGRTEAFF. The CDR3 DNA reads TGTGCCAGCAGTTCCCAGACAGGGCGAACTGAAGCTTTCTTT.

CDR3 loop: CASSIRSGGSGEDTQYF. The CDR3 bases are TGTGCCAGCAGCATCAGATCTGGCGGGAGTGGCGAAGATACGCAGTATTTT. The chain has TRBV9 and TRBJ2-3; TRBD2 agrees at 7 bases. CDR1 and CDR2 from the germline V gene are SGDLS and YYNGEE. Trimming cost V 4 bases and J 5 bases; bases outside gene matches: 16. This CDR3 has 17 residues.

This clonotype was counted a few times. The chain employs TRBV11-2 and TRBJ2-1; 9 bases fit TRBD2. Germline V gene sequence: CDR1 SGHAT, CDR2 FQNNGV. The CDR3 extends over 16 amino acids. The V gene end was trimmed by 1 base and the J gene end by 2 bases; junction bases not matched to a gene: 3. CDR3 sequence reads: CASSLAGGRAYNEQFF. Written as DNA, the CDR3 is TGTGCCAGCAGCTTAGCCGGCGGGAGGGCCTACAATGAGCAGTTCTTC.